The following is a TCR beta chain sequence with its context. The data are from a study of shared clonotypes between healthy human individuals. Sequencing used immunoSEQ multiplex PCR; TCRdb keeps in-frame clones, though not all of them. This sample carries 2 million to 3 million clones, 93% of them seen once, and the ten largest clones take approximately 0.35%. V was trimmed by 4 bases and J by 3 bases, leaving 7 bases between them. Germline values: CDR1 MRHNA, CDR2 SNTAGT. The CDR3 consists of 13 residues. This sequence originates from a man aged 18 to 29 in good health. Some clones in this sample may be carry-over from other donors' samples. The sequenced sample consisted of naive CD4+ T cells from PBMCs. The subset here: CD45RA+ positively selected. The chain has TRBV6-4 and TRBJ1-5; D unresolved. The CDR3 is CASSARINQPQHF. In DNA form, the CDR3 reads TGTGCCAGCAGTGCCAGGATCAATCAGCCCCAGCATTTT.